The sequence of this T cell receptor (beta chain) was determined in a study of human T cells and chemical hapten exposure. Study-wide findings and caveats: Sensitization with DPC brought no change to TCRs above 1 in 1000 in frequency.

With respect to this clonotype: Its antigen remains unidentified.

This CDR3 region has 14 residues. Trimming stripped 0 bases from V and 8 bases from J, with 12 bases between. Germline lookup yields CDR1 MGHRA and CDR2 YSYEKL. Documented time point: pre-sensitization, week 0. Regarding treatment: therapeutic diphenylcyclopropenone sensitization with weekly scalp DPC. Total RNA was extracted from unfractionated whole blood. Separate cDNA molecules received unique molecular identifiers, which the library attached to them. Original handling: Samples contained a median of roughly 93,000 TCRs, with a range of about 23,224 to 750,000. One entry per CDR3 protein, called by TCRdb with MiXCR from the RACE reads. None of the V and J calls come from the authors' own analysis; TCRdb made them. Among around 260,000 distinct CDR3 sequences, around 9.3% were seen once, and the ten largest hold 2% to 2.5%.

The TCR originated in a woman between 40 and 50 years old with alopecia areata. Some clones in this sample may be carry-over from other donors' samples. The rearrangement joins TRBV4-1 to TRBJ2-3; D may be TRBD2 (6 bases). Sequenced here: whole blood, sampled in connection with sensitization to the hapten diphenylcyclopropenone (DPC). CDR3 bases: TGCGCCAGCAGCCAAGAGCAGAAAGCGGGTACGCAGTATTTT. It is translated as CASSQEQKAGTQYF.